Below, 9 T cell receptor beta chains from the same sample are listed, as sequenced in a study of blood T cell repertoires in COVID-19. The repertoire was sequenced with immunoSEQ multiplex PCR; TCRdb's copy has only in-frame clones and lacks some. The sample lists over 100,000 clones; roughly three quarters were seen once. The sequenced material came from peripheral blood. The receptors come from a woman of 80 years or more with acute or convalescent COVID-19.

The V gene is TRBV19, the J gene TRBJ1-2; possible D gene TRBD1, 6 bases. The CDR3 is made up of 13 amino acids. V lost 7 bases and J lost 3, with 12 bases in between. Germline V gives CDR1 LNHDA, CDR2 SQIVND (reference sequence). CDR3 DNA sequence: TGTGCCAGTACCATGGACAGTCACTATGGCTACACCTTC. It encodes CASTMDSHYGYTF.

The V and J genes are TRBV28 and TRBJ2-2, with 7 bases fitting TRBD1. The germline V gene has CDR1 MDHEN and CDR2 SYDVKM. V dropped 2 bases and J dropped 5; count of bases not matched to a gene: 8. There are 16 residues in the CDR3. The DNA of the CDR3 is TGTGCCAGCAGTTTACCAGGGACAGAAGGGACCGGGGAGCTGTTTTTT. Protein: CASSLPGTEGTGELFF. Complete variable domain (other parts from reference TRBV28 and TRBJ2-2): DVKVTQSSRYLVKRTGEKVFLECVQDMDHENMFWYRQDPGLGLRLIYFSYDVKMKEKGDIPEGYSVSREKKERFSLILESASTNQTSMYLCASSLPGTEGTGELFFGEGSRLTVL.

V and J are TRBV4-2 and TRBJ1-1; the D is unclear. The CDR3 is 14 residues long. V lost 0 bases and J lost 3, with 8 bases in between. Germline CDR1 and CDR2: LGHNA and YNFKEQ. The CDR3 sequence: CASSQDGRDTEAFF. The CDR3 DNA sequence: TGTGCCAGCAGCCAAGATGGGAGGGACACTGAAGCTTTCTTT.

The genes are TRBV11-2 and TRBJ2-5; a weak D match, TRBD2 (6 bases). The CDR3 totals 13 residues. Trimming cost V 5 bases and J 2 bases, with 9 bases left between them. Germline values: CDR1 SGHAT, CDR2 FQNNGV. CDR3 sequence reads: CASSTGGQETQYF. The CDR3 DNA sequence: TGTGCCAGCAGCACTGGAGGGCAAGAGACCCAGTACTTC.

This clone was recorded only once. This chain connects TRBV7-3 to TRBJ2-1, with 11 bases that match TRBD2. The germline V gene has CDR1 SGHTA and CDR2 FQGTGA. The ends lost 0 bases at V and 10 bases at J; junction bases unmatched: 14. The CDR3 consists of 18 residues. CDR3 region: CASSLTPLGTSGRREQFF. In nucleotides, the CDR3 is TGTGCCAGCAGCTTAACCCCCCTCGGGACTAGCGGCCGGCGAGAGCAGTTCTTC. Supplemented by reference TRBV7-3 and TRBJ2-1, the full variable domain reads GAGVSQTPSNKVTEKGKYVELRCDPISGHTALYWYRQSLGQGPEFLIYFQGTGAADDSGLPNDRFFAVRPEGSVSTLKIQRTERGDSAVYLCASSLTPLGTSGRREQFFGPGTRLTVL.

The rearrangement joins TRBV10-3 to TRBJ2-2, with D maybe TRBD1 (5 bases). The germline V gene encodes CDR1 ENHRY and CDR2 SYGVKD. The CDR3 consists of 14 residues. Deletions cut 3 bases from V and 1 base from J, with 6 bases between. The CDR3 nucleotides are TGTGCCATCAGTGAAACAGGGAACACCGGGGAGCTGTTTTTT. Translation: CAISETGNTGELFF.

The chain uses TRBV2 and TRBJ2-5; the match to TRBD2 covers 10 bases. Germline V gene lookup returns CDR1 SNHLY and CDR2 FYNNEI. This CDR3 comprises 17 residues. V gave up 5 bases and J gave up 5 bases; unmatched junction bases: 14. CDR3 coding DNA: TGTGCCAGCAGTAGGGGCCTAGCGGGAGCGGCCGGGGAGACCCAGTACTTC. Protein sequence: CASSRGLAGAAGETQYF.

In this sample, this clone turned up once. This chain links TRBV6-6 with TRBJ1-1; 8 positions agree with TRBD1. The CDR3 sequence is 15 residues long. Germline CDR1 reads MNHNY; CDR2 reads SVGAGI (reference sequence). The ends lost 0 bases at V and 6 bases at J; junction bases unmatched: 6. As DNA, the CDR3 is TGTGCCAGCAGTTACTCTACCAGGGGGCAGTCTGAAGCTTTCTTT. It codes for CASSYSTRGQSEAFF.

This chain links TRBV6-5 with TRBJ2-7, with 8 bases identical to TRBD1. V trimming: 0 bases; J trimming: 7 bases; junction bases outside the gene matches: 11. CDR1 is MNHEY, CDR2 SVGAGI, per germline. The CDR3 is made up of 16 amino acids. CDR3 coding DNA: TGTGCCAGCAGTTACTCAGGTCAAGGACAGGGAGGAGAGCAGTACTTC. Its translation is CASSYSGQGQGGEQYF.